These T cell receptor beta chains were read from a single sample in a study of cytotoxic CD8 clonotypes in ibrutinib-treated CLL. Sequenced by immunoSEQ multiplex PCR; TCRdb stores in-frame clones only, minus some. The data show about 150,000 clones, with 70% to 80% seen just once and 4.5% to 6.5% held by the top ten. The sample in question was PBMCs, obtained after 24 months of ibrutinib treatment. These receptor sequences come from a human donor with chronic lymphocytic leukemia. Both conserved end residues are part of each CDR3. The D gene is left open where the match is weak. Size values are once, few and many counts, or a class for expanded clones, and some rows have none.

abundance	len	j_gene	d_gene	v_gene	CDR3aa	CDR3nt
.	14	TRBJ1-2	TRBD1	TRBV27	CASGGTGNNYGYTF	TGTGCCAGCGGCGGGACAGGGAACAACTATGGCTACACCTTC
.	13	TRBJ1-1	TRBD1	TRBV11-2	CASSFQGDTEAFF	TGTGCCAGCAGCTTTCAGGGGGACACTGAAGCTTTCTTT
.	13	TRBJ2-5	.	TRBV5-1	CASSFASMETQYF	TGCGCCAGCAGCTTCGCCTCCATGGAGACCCAGTACTTC
.	17	TRBJ2-7	TRBD1	TRBV14	CASSPYFGQGQTYEQYF	TGTGCCAGCAGCCCCTATTTCGGACAGGGCCAAACCTACGAGCAGTACTTC
.	12	TRBJ2-7	.	TRBV28	CASSYGHYEQYF	TGTGCCAGCAGTTACGGCCACTACGAGCAGTACTTC
.	12	TRBJ2-5	.	TRBV29-1	CSVEDRGETQYF	TGCAGCGTTGAAGATCGGGGAGAGACCCAGTACTTC
few	11	TRBJ1-2	.	TRBV19	CASMGRDGYTF	TGTGCCAGTATGGGCAGGGATGGCTACACCTTC
few	16	TRBJ2-3	TRBD2	TRBV18	CASSPGTSGREDTQYF	TGTGCCAGCTCACCGGGGACTAGCGGGAGGGAAGATACGCAGTATTTT
.	16	TRBJ2-3	TRBD2	TRBV18	CASSRASGSKGDTQYF	TGTGCCAGCTCACGGGCTAGCGGGAGCAAGGGAGATACGCAGTATTTT
.	13	TRBJ1-4	TRBD1	TRBV29-1	CSVRTGSGEKLFF	TGCAGCGTAAGGACAGGGTCGGGTGAAAAACTGTTTTTT
medium-sized	18	TRBJ1-5	.	TRBV7-9	CASSQWDGASYSNQPQHF	TGTGCCAGCAGCCAGTGGGACGGGGCCTCCTATAGCAATCAGCCCCAGCATTTT
.	15	TRBJ2-2	.	TRBV2	CASNKIGASTGELFF	TGTGCCAGCAATAAAATAGGGGCCTCCACCGGGGAGCTGTTTTTT
.	14	TRBJ2-7	.	TRBV7-8	CASSGHGDSYEQYF	TGTGCCAGCAGCGGCCACGGGGACTCCTACGAGCAGTACTTC
.	16	TRBJ2-3	.	TRBV18	CASSPWSGGNTDTQYF	TGTGCCAGCTCACCATGGTCAGGGGGGAACACAGATACGCAGTATTTT
.	14	TRBJ2-3	TRBD2	TRBV5-5	CASSPTLAGDTQYF	TGTGCCAGCAGCCCGACACTAGCGGGAGATACGCAGTATTTT
.	12	TRBJ1-1	.	TRBV25-1	CASRGGRTEAFF	TGTGCCAGCCGAGGGGGTCGGACTGAAGCTTTCTTT
.	14	TRBJ2-5	TRBD1	TRBV7-9	CASSTTGGIETQYF	TGTGCCAGCAGCACGACAGGGGGCATAGAGACCCAGTACTTC
.	13	TRBJ1-2	TRBD1	TRBV7-9	CASSPRGFGMGRF	TGTGCCAGCAGCCCCAGGGGGTTTGGCATGGGTAGATTC
.	12	TRBJ2-5	.	TRBV13	CASSRPGKTQYF	TGTGCCAGCAGCCGGCCCGGGAAGACCCAGTACTTC
.	14	TRBJ2-7	TRBD1	TRBV11-2	CASSGPGQAYEQYF	TGTGCCAGCAGCGGACCGGGACAGGCCTACGAGCAGTACTTC
.	15	TRBJ2-3	TRBD2	TRBV25-1	CASSAPGLAGSLRYF	TGTGCCAGCAGTGCCCCGGGACTAGCGGGGTCCTTGCGGTATTTT
.	15	TRBJ2-1	.	TRBV9	CASSGTPEIYNEQFF	TGTGCCAGCAGCGGAACACCGGAGATCTACAATGAGCAGTTCTTC
few	13	TRBJ2-7	.	TRBV5-1	CASSPDGGPVLYF	TGCGCCAGCAGCCCGGACGGAGGACCAGTTCTGTACTTC
.	12	TRBJ2-3	.	TRBV19	CASRGAAESQYF	TGTGCCAGTAGGGGGGCGGCGGAATCGCAGTATTTT
few	14	TRBJ1-2	.	TRBV13	CASSRGRPPGGYTF	TGTGCCAGCAGCCGAGGGAGACCCCCAGGCGGCTACACCTTC
.	15	TRBJ2-5	.	TRBV7-6	CASSLGPDAGETQYF	TGTGCCAGCAGCTTAGGTCCCGACGCCGGAGAGACCCAGTACTTC
.	14	TRBJ1-4	.	TRBV6-5	CASRHHWNNEKLFF	TGTGCCAGCAGACACCATTGGAATAATGAAAAACTGTTTTTT
few	15	TRBJ1-5	.	TRBV19	CASSMGRVGNQPQHF	TGTGCCAGTAGTATGGGGCGGGTTGGGAATCAGCCCCAGCATTTT
.	18	TRBJ2-3	TRBD2	TRBV4-2	CASSQEWVAGGSTDTQYF	TGTGCCAGCAGCCAAGAGTGGGTAGCGGGGGGGAGCACAGATACGCAGTATTTT